This T cell receptor (beta chain) was sequenced in a study of molecular identifiers for immune sequencing clone quantification listed by TCRdb under 2018. At the level of the whole study: For a replicate experiment, RNA from around 20,000 or 100,000 naive CD8 T cells was divided into five aliquots, of which four were sequenced. This methods study benchmarked molecular-identifier clustering-based TCR repertoire sequencing (MIDCIRS) and TCR RNA copy counting, using CD8 T cells to do so.

Many counts were recorded for this clonotype. What antigen it recognizes has not been identified. Qualities for individual bases were not recorded, and no much larger clone is one base off. Paper-wide results and their limitations: Identical TCR molecules sharing a barcode could cause highly expanded clone sizes to be underestimated. Modeling indicated approximately 2.7 TCR RNA copies recovered per cell, compared with roughly 10 by digital PCR, which implies a capture efficiency of around 31%. Spiked-in Jurkat TCR RNA (about 10 copies' worth), which is not part of the donor repertoire, was contained in the naive libraries. When barcode sub-clustering was left out, chimeric consensus sequences inflated TCR diversity, with chimeras reaching as high as 47%. In CMV-specific effector cells, over 99% of molecules were held by clones above 20 RNA copies, whereas under 1% of molecules were held by such clones in naive cells. Even against a background of about 960,000 naive CD8 T cells, spiked-in Jurkat TCR RNA amounting to a single cell's worth was reported to be detectable.

Libraries of naive CD8 T cells were built from approximately 20,000 to 980,000 sorted cells, with 10%, 30% or 50% of the purified RNA used. Naive CD8 T cells were FACS-sorted as CD8+CD4-CCR7+CD45RA+ on a BD FACSAria II into RLT Plus buffer. Detection sensitivity was tested by spiking Jurkat RNA equal to roughly nine TCR copies' worth into samples containing about 20,000-1,100,000 naive CD8 T cells. Enrichment of CD8 T cells was performed with RosetteSep CD8+ T Cell Enrichment Cocktail and Ficoll-Paque, after which ACK red cell lysis was carried out. Libraries were prepared through PCR. Sequenced using an Illumina HiSeq 4000. Preparation of bulk TCR libraries followed a previously described approach, with the TCR primers listed in Table S5. The Qiagen AllPrep DNA/RNA kit was used to purify total RNA. Before analysis, reads from multiple sequencing runs of the same library were pooled. The study's processing was this. Reads were retained only if the reads had an exact TCR constant sequence, and the retained reads were trimmed to 150 nt and grouped according to their 12-nt molecular barcodes. Reads within each barcode group were sub-clustered using a 15% Levenshtein threshold, and quality-weighted consensus sequences were constructed for each RNA molecule. Non-functional sequences were excluded, and lower-count sequences lying one edit away from another sequence were also excluded. Based on a fit of two negative binomial distributions, barcode sub-clusters having less than 20% of the maximum read count were discarded. TCRdb itself trimmed the public reads at Q25 with fastp, ran MiXCR and retained productive beta chains. Every CDR3 protein is listed once, alongside the most common genes and DNA of its rows. The V and J calls follow TCRdb's processing rather than the paper's. In all, the sample holds 60,000 to 70,000 distinct CDR3 sequences, and 15% to 20% of those were seen once. The top ten clonotypes cover more than 1.4% of the sample.

Taken from the germline V gene (reference sequence), the CDR1 and CDR2 loops are GTSNPN and SVGIG. The junction carries 12 bases between V and J, which are trimmed by 4 bases and 3 bases respectively. Including cysteine and phenylalanine, the CDR3 has 13 amino acids. CDR3 DNA only is kept here, 39 bases in frame from base 1. Source material: naive CD8+ T cells from blood, with Jurkat cell RNA spiked in. Read against the paper, the sample's cell subset or site label means: FACS-sorted CD8+CD4-CCR7+CD45RA+ naive T cells. Recombination connected TRBV30 to TRBJ1-2; no confident D gene assignment can be made. This receptor was taken from a human donor in good health. Some libraries in this study had Jurkat cell RNA spiked in. This receptor carries the CDR3 CAWIPPTDYGYTF. Here is the DNA: TGTGCCTGGATCCCACCCACAGACTATGGCTACACCTTC.